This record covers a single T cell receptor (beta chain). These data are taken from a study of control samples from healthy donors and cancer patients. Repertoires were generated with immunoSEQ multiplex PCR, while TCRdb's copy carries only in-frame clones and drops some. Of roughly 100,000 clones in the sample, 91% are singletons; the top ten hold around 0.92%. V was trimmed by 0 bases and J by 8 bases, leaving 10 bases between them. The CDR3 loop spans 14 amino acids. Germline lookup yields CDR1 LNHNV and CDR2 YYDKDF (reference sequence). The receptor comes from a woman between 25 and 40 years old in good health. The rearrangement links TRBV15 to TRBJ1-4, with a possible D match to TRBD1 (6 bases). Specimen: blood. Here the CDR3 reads CATSRDRGAEKLFF. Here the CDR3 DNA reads TGTGCCACCAGCAGAGATCGGGGGGCAGAAAAACTGTTTTTT. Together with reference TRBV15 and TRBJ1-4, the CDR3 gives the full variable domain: DAMVIQNPRYQVTQFGKPVTLSCSQTLNHNVMYWYQQKSSQAPKLLFHYYDKDFNNEADTPDNFQSRRPNTSFCFLDIRSPGLGDTAMYLCATSRDRGAEKLFFGSGTQLSVL.